Following are 6 T cell receptor beta chains from one sample sequenced in a study of shared clonotypes between healthy human individuals. Sequencing was performed with immunoSEQ multiplex PCR; in TCRdb, only in-frame clones are kept and a portion is missing. Seen here are around 510,000 clones, about 96% observed once, and the top ten hold 0.055% to 0.075%. The material sequenced was naive CD4+ T cells sorted from blood. The sample's subset: CD45RA+ positively selected. The source of these receptors is a woman aged 25 to 39 in good health.

CDR3 residues: CSVESNGTLDSPLHF. For the CDR3, the DNA is TGCAGCGTTGAATCCAACGGGACCCTCGATTCACCCCTCCACTTT. The J gene is TRBJ1-6, the V gene TRBV29-1; D is possibly TRBD1 (5 bases). This CDR3 contains 15 residues. Trimming took 2 bases from V and 8 from J, leaving 16 bases between them. CDR1 is SQVTM, CDR2 ANQGSEA, per germline.

V usage is TRBV27 and J usage is TRBJ2-3; 10 bases line up with TRBD2. Germline values: CDR1 MNHEY, CDR2 SMNVEV (reference sequence). This CDR3 contains 14 residues. V was clipped by 7 bases and J by 2 bases; unmatched bases: 3. In nucleotides, the CDR3 is TGTGCCAGCACGGGGACTAGCGCCACAGATACGCAGTATTTT. It is translated as CASTGTSATDTQYF.

The rearrangement links TRBV28 to TRBJ2-7; 8 bases line up with TRBD1. V trimming: 10 bases; J trimming: 3 bases; junction bases outside the gene matches: 8. The germline gives CDR1 MDHEN, CDR2 SYDVKM. CDR3 length equals 13 residues. CDR3 amino acids: CAIQTGAVYEQYF. The CDR3 DNA follows: TGTGCCATCCAGACAGGGGCCGTCTACGAGCAGTACTTC. Full variable domain (missing parts from reference TRBV28 and TRBJ2-7): DVKVTQSSRYLVKRTGEKVFLECVQDMDHENMFWYRQDPGLGLRLIYFSYDVKMKEKGDIPEGYSVSREKKERFSLILESASTNQTSMYLCAIQTGAVYEQYFGPGTRLTVT.

The chain is built from TRBV7-3 and TRBJ2-7, with TRBD1 identical over 7 bases. V shed 0 bases and J 3 bases; nucleotides not matched to a gene: 8. The CDR3 covers 16 residues. The germline gives CDR1 SGHTA, CDR2 FQGTGA. This CDR3 reads CASSLTGTGEGYEQYF. In nucleotides, the CDR3 is TGTGCCAGCAGCTTAACCGGAACAGGGGAAGGCTACGAGCAGTACTTC.

The V and J genes are TRBV28 and TRBJ2-3; 10 bases match TRBD2. Trimming at V came to 5 bases and at J to 8 bases, leaving 13 bases not matched to a gene. CDR3 length equals 16 residues. Germline V gene data show CDR1 as MDHEN and CDR2 as SYDVKM. CDR3 nucleotide sequence: TGTGCCAGCAGTCTTACCAAACAGCGGGAGGGCCGTACGCAGTATTTT. Encoded protein: CASSLTKQREGRTQYF.

This chain links TRBV28 with TRBJ2-7; 8 bases are a match to TRBD2. Germline CDR1 is MDHEN and CDR2 is SYDVKM. V lost 5 bases to trimming and J lost 3 bases; unmatched junction nucleotides: 9. CDR3 length: 15 residues. CDR3 amino acids: CASSIGAGGFYEQYF. CDR3 bases: TGTGCCAGCAGTATTGGGGCGGGAGGCTTCTACGAGCAGTACTTC.